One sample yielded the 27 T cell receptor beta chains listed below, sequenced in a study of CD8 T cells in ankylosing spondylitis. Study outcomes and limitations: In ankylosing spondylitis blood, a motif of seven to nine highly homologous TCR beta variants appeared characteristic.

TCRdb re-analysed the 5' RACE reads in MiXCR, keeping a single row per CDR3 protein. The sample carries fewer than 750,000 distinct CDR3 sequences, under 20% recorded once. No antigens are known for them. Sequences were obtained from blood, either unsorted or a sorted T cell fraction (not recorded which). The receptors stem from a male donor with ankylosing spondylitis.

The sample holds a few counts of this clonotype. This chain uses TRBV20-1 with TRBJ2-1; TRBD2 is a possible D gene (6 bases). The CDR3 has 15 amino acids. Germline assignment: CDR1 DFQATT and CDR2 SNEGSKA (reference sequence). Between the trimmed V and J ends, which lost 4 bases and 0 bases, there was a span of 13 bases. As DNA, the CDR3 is TGCAGTGCTAAGGGACTGCCGAGCTCCTACAATGAGCAGTTCTTC. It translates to CSAKGLPSSYNEQFF.

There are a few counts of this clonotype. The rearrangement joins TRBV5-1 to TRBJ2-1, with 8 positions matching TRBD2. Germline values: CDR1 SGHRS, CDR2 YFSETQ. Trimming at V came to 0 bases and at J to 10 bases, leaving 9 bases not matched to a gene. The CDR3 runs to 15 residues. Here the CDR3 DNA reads TGCGCCAGCAGCTTGGTGGCGGGACTAGGCGGAGAGCAGTTCTTC. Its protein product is CASSLVAGLGGEQFF.

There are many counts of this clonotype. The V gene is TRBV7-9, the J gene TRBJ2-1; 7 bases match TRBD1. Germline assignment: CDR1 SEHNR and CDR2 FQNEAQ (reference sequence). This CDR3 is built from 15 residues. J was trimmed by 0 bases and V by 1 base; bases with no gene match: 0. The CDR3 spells CASSLGTGSYNEQFF. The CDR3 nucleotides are TGTGCCAGCAGCTTAGGGACAGGCTCCTACAATGAGCAGTTCTTC. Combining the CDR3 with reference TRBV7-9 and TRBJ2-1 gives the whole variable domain DTGVSQNPRHKITKRGQNVTFRCDPISEHNRLYWYRQTLGQGPEFLTYFQNEAQLEKSRLLSDRFSAERPKGSFSTLEIQRTEQGDSAMYLCASSLGTGSYNEQFFGPGTRLTVL.

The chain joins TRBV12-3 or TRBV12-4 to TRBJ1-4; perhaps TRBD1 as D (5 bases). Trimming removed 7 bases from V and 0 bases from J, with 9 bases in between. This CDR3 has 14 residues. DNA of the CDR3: TGTGCCAGCACCCCGACAGCAACTAATGAAAAACTGTTTTTT. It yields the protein CASTPTATNEKLFF.

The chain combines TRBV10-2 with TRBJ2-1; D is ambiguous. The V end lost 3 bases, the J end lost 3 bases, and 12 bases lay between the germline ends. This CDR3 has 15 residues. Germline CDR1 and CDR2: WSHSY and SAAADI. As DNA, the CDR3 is TGCGCCAGCAGTGAACGAAGGGCTCTCTACAATGAGCAGTTCTTC. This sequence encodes CASSERRALYNEQFF.

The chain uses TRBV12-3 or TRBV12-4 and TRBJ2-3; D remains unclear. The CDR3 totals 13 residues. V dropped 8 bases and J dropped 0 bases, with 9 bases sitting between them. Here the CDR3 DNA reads TGTGCCAGCGGAAAACAGAGCACAGATACGCAGTATTTT. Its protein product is CASGKQSTDTQYF.

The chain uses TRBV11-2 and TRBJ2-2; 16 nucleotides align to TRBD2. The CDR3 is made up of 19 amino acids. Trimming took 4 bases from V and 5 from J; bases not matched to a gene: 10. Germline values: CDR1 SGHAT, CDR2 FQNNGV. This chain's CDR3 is CASSSLPGLAGGLTGELFF. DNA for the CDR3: TGTGCCAGCAGCTCCCTACCGGGACTAGCGGGGGGGCTGACCGGGGAGCTGTTTTTT.

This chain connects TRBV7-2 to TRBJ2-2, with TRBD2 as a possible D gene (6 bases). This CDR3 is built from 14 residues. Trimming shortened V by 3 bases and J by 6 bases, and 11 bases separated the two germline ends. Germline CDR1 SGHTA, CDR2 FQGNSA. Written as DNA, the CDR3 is TGTGCCAGCAGCTTGGGTTGGGGGGCCGGGGAGCTGTTTTTT. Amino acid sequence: CASSLGWGAGELFF.

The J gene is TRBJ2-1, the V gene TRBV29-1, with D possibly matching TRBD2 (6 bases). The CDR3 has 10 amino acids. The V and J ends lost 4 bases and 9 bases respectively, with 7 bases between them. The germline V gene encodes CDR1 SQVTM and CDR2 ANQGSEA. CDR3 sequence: CSVVEGEQFF. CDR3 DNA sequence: TGCAGCGTTGTGGAGGGTGAGCAGTTCTTC.

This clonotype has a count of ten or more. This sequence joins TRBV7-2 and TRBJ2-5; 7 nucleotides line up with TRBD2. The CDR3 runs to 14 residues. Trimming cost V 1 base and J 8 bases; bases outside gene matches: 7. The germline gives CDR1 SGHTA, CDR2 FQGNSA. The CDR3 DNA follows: TGTGCCAGCAGCTTAGATAGTAGCGGGCGAACCCAGTACTTC. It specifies CASSLDSSGRTQYF.

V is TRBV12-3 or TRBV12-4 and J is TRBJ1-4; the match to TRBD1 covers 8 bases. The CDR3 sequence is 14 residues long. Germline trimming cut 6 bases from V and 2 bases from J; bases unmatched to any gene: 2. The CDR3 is CASRTGVTNEKLFF. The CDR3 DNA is TGTGCCAGCAGGACAGGGGTTACTAATGAAAAACTGTTTTTT.

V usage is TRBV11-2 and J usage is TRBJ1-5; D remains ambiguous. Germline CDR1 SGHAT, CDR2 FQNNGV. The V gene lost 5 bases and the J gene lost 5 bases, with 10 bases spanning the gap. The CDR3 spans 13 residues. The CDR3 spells CASSQVPYQPQHF. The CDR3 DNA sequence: TGTGCCAGCAGCCAGGTTCCGTATCAGCCCCAGCATTTT.

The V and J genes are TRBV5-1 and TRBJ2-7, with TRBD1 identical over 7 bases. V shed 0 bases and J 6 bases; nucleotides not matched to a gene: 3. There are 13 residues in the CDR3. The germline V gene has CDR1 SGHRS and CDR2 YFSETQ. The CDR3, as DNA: TGCGCCAGCAGCTTGGAGGGGGCCTCCGAGCAGTACTTC. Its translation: CASSLEGASEQYF.

The CDR3 nucleotides read TGTGCCAGCGTAGACAGAAACACCGGGGAGCTGTTTTTT. Amino acid sequence: CASVDRNTGELFF. The genes are TRBV28 and TRBJ2-2; tentative D call: TRBD1 (5 bases). The CDR3 has 13 residues. Trimming cost V 8 bases and J 2 bases, with 9 bases left between them. Germline CDR1 and CDR2: MDHEN and SYDVKM.

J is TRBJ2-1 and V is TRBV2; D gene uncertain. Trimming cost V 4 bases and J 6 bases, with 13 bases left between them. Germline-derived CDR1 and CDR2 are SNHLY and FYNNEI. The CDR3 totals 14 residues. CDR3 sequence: CASSVGGNLNEQFF. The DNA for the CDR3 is TGTGCCAGCAGTGTAGGTGGTAACCTCAATGAGCAGTTCTTC.

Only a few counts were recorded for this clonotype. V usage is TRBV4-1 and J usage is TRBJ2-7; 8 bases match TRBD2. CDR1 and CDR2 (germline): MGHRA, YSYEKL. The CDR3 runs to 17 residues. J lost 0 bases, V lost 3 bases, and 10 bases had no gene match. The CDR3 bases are TGCGCCAGCAGCCAGGGCATGACTAGCGTTAGCTCCTACGAGCAGTACTTC. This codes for CASSQGMTSVSSYEQYF.

DNA for the CDR3: TGTGCCAGCTCACGTATCAGCTCCTACGAGCAGTACTTC. Translating gives CASSRISSYEQYF. The genes are TRBV18 and TRBJ2-7; D gene uncertain. This CDR3 has 13 residues. Trimming took off 4 bases at V and 0 bases at J, with 7 bases between the two ends. The V gene's germline CDR1 is KGHSH and CDR2 LQKENI.

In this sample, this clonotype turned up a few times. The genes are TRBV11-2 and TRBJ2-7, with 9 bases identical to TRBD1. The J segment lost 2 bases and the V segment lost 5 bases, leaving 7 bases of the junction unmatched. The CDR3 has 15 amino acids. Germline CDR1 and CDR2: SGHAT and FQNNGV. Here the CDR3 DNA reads TGTGCCAGCAGCCCCTGGGACAGGGACACCTACGAGCAGTACTTC. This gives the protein CASSPWDRDTYEQYF.

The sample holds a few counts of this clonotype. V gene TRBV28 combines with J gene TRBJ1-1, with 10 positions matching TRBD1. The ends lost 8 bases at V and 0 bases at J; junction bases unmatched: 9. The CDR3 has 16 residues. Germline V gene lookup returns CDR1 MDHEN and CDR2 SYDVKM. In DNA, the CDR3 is TGTGCCAGCCCTCCCGGGACAGGGGTGATGAACACTGAAGCTTTCTTT. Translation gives CASPPGTGVMNTEAFF.

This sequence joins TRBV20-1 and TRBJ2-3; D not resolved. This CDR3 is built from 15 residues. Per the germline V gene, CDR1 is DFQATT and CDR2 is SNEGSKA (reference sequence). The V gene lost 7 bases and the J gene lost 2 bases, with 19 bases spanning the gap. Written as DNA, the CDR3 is TGCAGTGAACACACTTACCCCGGATTCACAGATACGCAGTATTTT. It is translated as CSEHTYPGFTDTQYF.

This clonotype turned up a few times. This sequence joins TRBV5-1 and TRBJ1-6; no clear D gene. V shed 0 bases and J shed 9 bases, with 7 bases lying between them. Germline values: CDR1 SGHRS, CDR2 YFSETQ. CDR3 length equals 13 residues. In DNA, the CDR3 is TGCGCCAGCAGCTTGGCCTTAGGTTCACCCCTCCACTTT. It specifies CASSLALGSPLHF.

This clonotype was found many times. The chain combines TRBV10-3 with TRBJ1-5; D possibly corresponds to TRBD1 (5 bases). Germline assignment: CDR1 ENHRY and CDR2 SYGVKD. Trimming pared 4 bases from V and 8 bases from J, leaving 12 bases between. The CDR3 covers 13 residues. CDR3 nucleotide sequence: TGTGCCATCAGTGGCGAGGCCAGGGAGCCCCAGCATTTT. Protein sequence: CAISGEAREPQHF.

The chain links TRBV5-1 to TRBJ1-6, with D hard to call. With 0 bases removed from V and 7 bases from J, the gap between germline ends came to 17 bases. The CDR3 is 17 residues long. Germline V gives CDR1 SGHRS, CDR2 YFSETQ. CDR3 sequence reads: CASSLELQQLTNSPLHF. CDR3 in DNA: TGCGCCAGCAGCTTGGAACTTCAACAGCTGACAAATTCACCCCTCCACTTT.

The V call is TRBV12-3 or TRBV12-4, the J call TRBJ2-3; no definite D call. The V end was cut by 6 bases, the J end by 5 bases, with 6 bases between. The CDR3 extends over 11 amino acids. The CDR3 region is CASRTLDTQYF. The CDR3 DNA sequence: TGTGCCAGCAGAACTTTAGATACGCAGTATTTT.

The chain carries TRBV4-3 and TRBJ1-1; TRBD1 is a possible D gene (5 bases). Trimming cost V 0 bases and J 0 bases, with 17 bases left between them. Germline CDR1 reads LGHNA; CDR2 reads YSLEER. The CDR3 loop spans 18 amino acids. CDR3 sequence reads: CASSQDGQGPGMNTEAFF. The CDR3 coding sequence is TGCGCCAGCAGCCAAGATGGTCAGGGCCCGGGAATGAACACTGAAGCTTTCTTT.

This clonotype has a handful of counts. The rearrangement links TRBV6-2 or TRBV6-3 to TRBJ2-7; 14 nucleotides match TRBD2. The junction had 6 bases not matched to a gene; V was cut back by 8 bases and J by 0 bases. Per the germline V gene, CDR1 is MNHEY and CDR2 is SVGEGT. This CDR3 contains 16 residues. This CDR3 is CASDPGTSGSSYEQYF. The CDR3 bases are TGTGCCAGCGACCCCGGGACTAGCGGGAGCTCCTACGAGCAGTACTTC.

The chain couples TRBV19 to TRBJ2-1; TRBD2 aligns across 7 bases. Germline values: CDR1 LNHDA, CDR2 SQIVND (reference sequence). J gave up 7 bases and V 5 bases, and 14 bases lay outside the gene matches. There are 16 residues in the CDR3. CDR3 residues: CASSPGGGGGKNEQFF. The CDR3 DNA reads TGTGCCAGTAGTCCGGGGGGTGGCGGGGGAAAGAATGAGCAGTTCTTC.